The TCR beta chain described here comes from a study of cytomegalovirus exposure and HLA in healthy donors. Study-level information: Early release data held some 80 million unique TCRs from HLA-typed donors.

About this clone itself: Its antigen is currently unknown.

Study observations and caveats: Earlier analysis looked at TCR beta V segments, and most were productive about 90% or about 30% of the time.

This CDR3 spans 20 amino acids. V shed 5 bases and J shed 5 bases, with 31 bases lying between them. CDR1 PRHDT and CDR2 FYEKMQ come from the germline V gene (reference sequence). With 60 Vbeta and 13 Jbeta primers, the PCR was carried out. As originally analysed: In a later analysis, the count reached about 75 million unique TCR beta chains, with about 10 million shared. Assay: immunoSEQ multiplex PCR; the TCRdb copy retains only in-frame clones and omits some. V and J calls plus clone size are reproduced from that table; the DNA served to infer D and trimming. This table has around 100,000 clones, 7.6% appearing once.

The receptor was isolated from a man aged 45-60 years in good health and CMV-seronegative. The chain joins TRBV13 to TRBJ2-1, with D possibly being TRBD1 (6 bases). The material sequenced was PBMCs. This CDR3 reads CASSARQVSPTLVTDNEQFF. For the CDR3, the DNA is TGTGCCAGCAGCGCAAGACAGGTCTCCCCGACCCTGGTAACAGACAATGAGCAGTTCTTC.